The T cell receptor (beta chain) described here comes from a study of human versus mouse CDR3 diversity and MHC coevolution. Study-wide context: Reported immunoSEQ sensitivity was one in 200,000 T cells, with reduced amplification bias. Valid reads per sample ranged from roughly 5.5 x 10^6 to 1.6 x 10^7.

Per germline, CDR1 MDHEN and CDR2 SYDVKM. The CDR3 runs to 14 residues. V gave up 6 bases and J gave up 7 bases, with 13 bases separating them. Naive CD4 T cells, CD45RO-negative and CD62L-positive, were flow-sorted from PBMCs. Using immunoSEQ multiplex PCR, the repertoire was profiled, and TCRdb retains in-frame clones only, with some absent. The sample lists about 77,000 clones; under 95% were seen once. This TCR was recovered from a person aged 25 to 69 in good health. Sequences were obtained from naive CD4+ T cells from blood. Subset described: CD45RO-negative CD62L-positive naive CD4 T cells. The chain employs TRBV28 and TRBJ1-6; possible D gene TRBD1, 6 bases. CDR3 DNA: TGTGCCAGCAGCCCCGGACAGAGCAATTCACCCCTCCACTTT. Translating gives CASSPGQSNSPLHF.